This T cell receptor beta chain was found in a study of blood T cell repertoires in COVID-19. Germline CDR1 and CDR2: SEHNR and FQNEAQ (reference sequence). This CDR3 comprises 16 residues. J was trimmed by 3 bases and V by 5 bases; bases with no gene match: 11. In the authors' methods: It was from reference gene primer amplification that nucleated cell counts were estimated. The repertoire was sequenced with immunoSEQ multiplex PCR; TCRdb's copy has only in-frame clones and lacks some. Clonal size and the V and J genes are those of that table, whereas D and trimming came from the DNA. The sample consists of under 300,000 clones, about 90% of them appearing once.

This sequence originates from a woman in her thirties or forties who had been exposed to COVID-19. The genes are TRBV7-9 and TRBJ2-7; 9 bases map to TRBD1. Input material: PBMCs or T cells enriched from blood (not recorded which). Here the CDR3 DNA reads TGTGCCAGCAGCCCAATAACGGGACAGGGTAACTACGAGCAGTACTTC. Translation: CASSPITGQGNYEQYF.